The 6 T cell receptor beta chains in this list originate from one sample, sequenced in a study of neurological immune-mediated disorders. TCRdb fed the 5' RACE reads into MiXCR, producing one record per CDR3 protein. This sample yields over 25,000 distinct CDR3 sequences, of which roughly a quarter are seen a single time; 30% belongs to the top ten. The sequenced sample consisted of CD4+ T cells from blood. The receptors were sampled from a man in his fifties or sixties with HTLV-1-associated myelopathy (HAM/TSP).

Many counts were recorded for this clonotype. This chain links TRBV5-1 with TRBJ1-1, with 8 bases lining up with TRBD1. The CDR3 spans 16 residues. Germline V CDR1 and CDR2: SGHRS, YFSETQ. The V and J ends lost 6 bases and 5 bases, in that order; junction bases with no gene match: 15. The CDR3 coding sequence is TGCGCCAGCACCGACTCCCGGACACAGGGGGGAACTGAAGCTTTCTTT. It is translated as CASTDSRTQGGTEAFF.

This clonotype showed up many times. V is TRBV12-3 or TRBV12-4 and J is TRBJ1-1; TRBD1 matches 10 bases. J lost 4 bases, V lost 7 bases, and 9 bases had no gene match. The CDR3 has 15 amino acids. This chain's CDR3 is CASIFSGTGVTEAFF. The CDR3 nucleotides read TGTGCCAGCATTTTCTCCGGGACAGGGGTCACTGAAGCTTTCTTT.

The chain combines TRBV2 with TRBJ1-5, with D possibly TRBD1 on 5 matching bases. The CDR3 is made up of 15 amino acids. The germline V gene encodes CDR1 SNHLY and CDR2 FYNNEI. Between the trimmed V and J ends, which lost 6 bases and 1 base, there was a span of 13 bases. The CDR3 here is CASSRGKNSNQPQHF. CDR3 DNA: TGTGCCAGCAGCCGGGGGAAGAACAGCAATCAGCCCCAGCATTTT.

In this sample, this clonotype turned up many times. The rearrangement joins TRBV20-1 to TRBJ2-1; TRBD2 agrees at 14 bases. CDR3 length equals 15 residues. The germline V gene encodes CDR1 DFQATT and CDR2 SNEGSKA (reference sequence). J lost 7 bases, V lost 5 bases, and 7 bases had no gene match. This chain's CDR3 is CSAPTGLAGVNEQFF. The CDR3 coding sequence is TGCAGTGCTCCAACGGGACTAGCGGGAGTTAATGAGCAGTTCTTC.

This clonotype was counted a few times. The V gene is TRBV7-6, the J gene TRBJ2-1; TRBD2 matches at 16 bases. The CDR3 has 18 amino acids. Germline V gives CDR1 SGHVS, CDR2 FNYEAQ. The junction had 5 bases not matched to a gene; V was cut back by 1 base and J by 5 bases. This CDR3 is CASSLVSGLAGGHNEQFF. Here the CDR3 DNA reads TGTGCCAGCAGCTTAGTATCGGGACTAGCGGGGGGGCACAATGAGCAGTTCTTC.

This clonotype was seen many times. Here the CDR3 reads CASSLGQGPGVTQYF. The CDR3 nucleotides read TGCGCCAGCAGCTTGGGACAGGGCCCCGGGGTGACCCAGTACTTC. This sequence joins TRBV5-1 and TRBJ2-5; TRBD1 matches at 7 bases. CDR1 SGHRS and CDR2 YFSETQ come from the germline V gene. With V trimmed by 0 bases and J by 7 bases, 9 bases remained unmatched. This CDR3 is 15 amino acids long.